This entry lists 22 T cell receptor beta chains sequenced from one sample in a study of cytomegalovirus exposure and HLA in healthy donors. With 60 Vbeta and 13 Jbeta primers, the PCR was carried out. TCRdb's copy holds only in-frame clones and misses some; the assay was immunoSEQ multiplex PCR. Of approximately 170,000 clones listed, approximately 71% are singletons. Sequencing was carried out using PBMCs. Receptors originate from a woman between 18 and 29 years old in good health and CMV-seropositive.

This clone has only one observation. The chain uses TRBV18 and TRBJ1-2, with 9 bases aligning to TRBD1. This CDR3 region has 18 residues. Germline CDR1 is KGHSH and CDR2 is LQKENI. V shed 0 bases and J 8 bases; nucleotides not matched to a gene: 16. The DNA of the CDR3 is TGTGCCAGCTCACCACCGGGACAGGGTTTCGGAGGGACGAGGGGCTACACCTTC. Its protein is CASSPPGQGFGGTRGYTF.

The rearrangement uses TRBV9 and TRBJ2-1; 16 positions match TRBD2. Germline lookup yields CDR1 SGDLS and CDR2 YYNGEE. Trimming took 0 bases from V and 2 from J; bases not matched to a gene: 5. This CDR3 region has 19 residues. Here the CDR3 DNA reads TGTGCCAGCAGCGTAGGACCGGGACTAGCGGGGGGGACCTACAATGAGCAGTTCTTC. This gives the protein CASSVGPGLAGGTYNEQFF.

J is TRBJ1-2 and V is TRBV6-6; D is unclear. In germline, CDR1 is MNHNY, CDR2 SVGAGI (reference sequence). Trimming pared 6 bases from V and 3 bases from J, leaving 11 bases between. The CDR3 is 13 residues long. The CDR3 sequence: CASSHLTDYGYTF. CDR3 in DNA: TGTGCCAGCAGCCACCTCACGGACTATGGCTACACCTTC.

The chain's CDR3 is CASSRLNSGELFF. The DNA of the CDR3 is TGTGCCAGCAGCCGCCTAAATTCCGGGGAGCTGTTTTTT. The chain carries TRBV4-2 and TRBJ2-2; D is unclear. Germline V gene sequence: CDR1 LGHNA, CDR2 YNFKEQ. V gave up 4 bases and J gave up 6 bases, with 9 bases separating them. CDR3 size: 13 residues.

The J gene is TRBJ1-4, the V gene TRBV11-1, with 7 bases that match TRBD1. The length of the CDR3 is 15 residues. Trimming took 5 bases from V and 0 from J; bases not matched to a gene: 3. The V gene's germline CDR1 is SGHAT and CDR2 FQDESV (reference sequence). The CDR3 DNA sequence: TGTGCCAGCAGCAGGGGGCCAACAACTAATGAAAAACTGTTTTTT. Its translation: CASSRGPTTNEKLFF. The full variable domain, in which reference TRBV11-1 and TRBJ1-4 provide the parts outside the CDR3, is EAEVAQSPRYKITEKSQAVAFWCDPISGHATLYWYRQILGQGPELLVQFQDESVVDDSQLPKDRFSAERLKGVDSTLKIQPAELGDSAMYLCASSRGPTTNEKLFFGSGTQLSVL.

The chain carries TRBV27 and TRBJ2-7; 8 nucleotides line up with TRBD2. Germline CDR1 reads MNHEY; CDR2 reads SMNVEV (reference sequence). V gave up 4 bases and J gave up 1 base; unmatched junction bases: 6. This CDR3 spans 15 amino acids. The CDR3 region has the DNA TGTGCCAGCAGTTCCACCGGGACTAGGTCCTACGAGCAGTACTTC. This gives the protein CASSSTGTRSYEQYF.

This clone appeared once. This chain connects TRBV11-2 to TRBJ2-3; maybe TRBD1 (5 bases). Germline CDR1 reads SGHAT; CDR2 reads FQNNGV. This CDR3 is 12 amino acids long. V was shortened by 4 bases and J by 5 bases, with 7 bases between the two germline ends. The CDR3 DNA follows: TGTGCCAGCAGCTCCCAGGGAGATACGCAGTATTTT. Its translation is CASSSQGDTQYF.

V and J are TRBV6-5 and TRBJ1-2; D perhaps matches TRBD1 (5 bases). V shed 0 bases and J shed 7 bases, with 12 bases lying between them. The CDR3 sequence is 14 residues long. CDR1 and CDR2 (germline): MNHEY, SVGAGI. In DNA, the CDR3 is TGTGCCAGCAGTTACTCGGCAGGGTGGGGTGGCTACACCTTC. This sequence encodes CASSYSAGWGGYTF.

V usage is TRBV18 and J usage is TRBJ2-2; no clear D. V was cut by 1 base and J by 6 bases, with 6 bases left in between. The germline CDR1 and CDR2 sequences are KGHSH and LQKENI. The length of the CDR3 is 13 residues. CDR3 loop: CASSPLAPGELFF. The CDR3 DNA reads TGTGCCAGCTCACCACTAGCCCCCGGGGAGCTGTTTTTT.

This clone has more than one count but fewer than ten. V gene TRBV5-1 combines with J gene TRBJ2-7; 8 positions match TRBD2. CDR3 size: 15 residues. The V gene end was trimmed by 2 bases and the J gene end by 2 bases; junction bases not matched to a gene: 6. CDR1 and CDR2 from the germline V gene are SGHRS and YFSETQ. Here the CDR3 DNA reads TGCGCCAGCAGCTTCTCTGGAGCGGGAGCCTACGAGCAGTACTTC. Translated: CASSFSGAGAYEQYF.

This clone was found a few times. The chain combines TRBV11-2 with TRBJ2-3; no definite D call. The germline V gene has CDR1 SGHAT and CDR2 FQNNGV. This CDR3 is 14 amino acids long. The V and J ends lost 3 bases and 0 bases respectively, with 7 bases between them. This CDR3 reads CASSLVRSTDTQYF. The CDR3 nucleotides are TGTGCCAGCAGCTTGGTTCGGAGCACAGATACGCAGTATTTT.

The chain employs TRBV6-5 and TRBJ2-7; 7 bases line up with TRBD1. V gave up 6 bases and J gave up 4 bases; unmatched junction bases: 12. This CDR3 is 15 amino acids long. Germline CDR1 is MNHEY and CDR2 is SVGAGI. CDR3 region: CASRITGTAMYEQYF. The CDR3 coding sequence is TGTGCCAGCAGAATCACCGGGACAGCGATGTACGAGCAGTACTTC.

The chain recombines TRBV19 with TRBJ1-5; no reliable D call. The germline V and J ends were trimmed by 8 bases and 3 bases, with 14 bases remaining between them. Germline loops: CDR1 LNHDA, CDR2 SQIVND (reference sequence). There are 14 residues in the CDR3. The CDR3 sequence is CASSFAGFNQPQHF. The CDR3 bases are TGTGCCAGTTCTTTTGCGGGTTTCAATCAGCCCCAGCATTTT.

This chain uses TRBV27 with TRBJ1-3; D might be TRBD1 (5 bases). Germline assignment: CDR1 MNHEY and CDR2 SMNVEV (reference sequence). This CDR3 region has 12 residues. The V gene lost 6 bases and the J gene lost 3 bases, with 6 bases spanning the gap. The CDR3 coding sequence is TGTGCCAGCAGAGGGGATGGAAACACCATATATTTT. It translates to CASRGDGNTIYF.

This sequence joins TRBV14 and TRBJ2-7; TRBD1 might be the D (5 bases). The CDR3 contains 14 residues. The V and J ends lost 4 bases and 7 bases respectively, with 17 bases between them. Germline V gives CDR1 SGHDN, CDR2 FVKESK. CDR3 nucleotide sequence: TGTGCCAGCAGCCTACGACAGTCCCGAAGGGAGCAGTACTTC. Its protein is CASSLRQSRREQYF.

This clone was counted a few times. The V gene is TRBV28, the J gene TRBJ2-7; tentative D call: TRBD1 (6 bases). The V end was cut by 5 bases, the J end by 3 bases, with 17 bases between. Germline CDR1 reads MDHEN; CDR2 reads SYDVKM. The CDR3 runs 15 residues. The CDR3 here is CASSPLAGVVYEQYF. The CDR3 DNA reads as TGTGCCAGCAGTCCCCTGGCAGGGGTGGTCTACGAGCAGTACTTC.

This clone was seen a few times. J is TRBJ2-1 and V is TRBV7-9; 9 bases fit TRBD2. The CDR3 totals 15 residues. Trimming cost V 1 base and J 4 bases; bases outside gene matches: 2. CDR1 and CDR2 from the germline V gene are SEHNR and FQNEAQ (reference sequence). CDR3 DNA: TGTGCCAGCAGCTTAGAAACTAGCGGGTACAATGAGCAGTTCTTC. Its protein is CASSLETSGYNEQFF. The full variable domain, completed using reference TRBV7-9 and TRBJ2-1, is DTGVSQNPRHKITKRGQNVTFRCDPISEHNRLYWYRQTLGQGPEFLTYFQNEAQLEKSRLLSDRFSAERPKGSFSTLEIQRTEQGDSAMYLCASSLETSGYNEQFFGPGTRLTVL.

The chain links TRBV7-8 to TRBJ2-3; 7 bases line up with TRBD2. V was clipped by 3 bases and J by 0 bases; unmatched bases: 6. The germline V gene encodes CDR1 SGHVS and CDR2 FQNEAQ. The CDR3 totals 16 residues. The CDR3 nucleotides are TGTGCCAGCAGCTTCCCAGCGGGGACTAGCACAGATACGCAGTATTTT. Its translation: CASSFPAGTSTDTQYF.

V is TRBV25-1 and J is TRBJ2-2; D uncertain. The germline V gene encodes CDR1 MGHDK and CDR2 SYGVNS. The CDR3 is 16 amino acids. Trimming pared 0 bases from V and 0 bases from J, leaving 8 bases between. The CDR3: CASSEYWSTNTGELFF. The CDR3 nucleotides are TGTGCCAGCAGTGAATATTGGAGCACGAACACCGGGGAGCTGTTTTTT. Based on the CDR3 plus reference TRBV25-1 and TRBJ2-2, the full variable domain is EADIYQTPRYLVIGTGKKITLECSQTMGHDKMYWYQQDPGMELHLIHYSYGVNSTEKGDLSSESTVSRIRTEHFPLTLESARPSHTSQYLCASSEYWSTNTGELFFGEGSRLTVL.

The CDR3 sequence: CASRTRSTGELFF. In DNA form, the CDR3 reads TGTGCCAGCAGAACTAGGAGCACCGGGGAGCTGTTTTTT. The genes are TRBV28 and TRBJ2-2; weak D call: TRBD2 (5 bases). With 6 bases removed from V and 4 bases from J, the gap between germline ends came to 9 bases. From germline, CDR1 is MDHEN and CDR2 SYDVKM. The CDR3 spans 13 residues.

This rearrangement joins TRBV29-1 to TRBJ2-7; D uncertain. The length of the CDR3 is 11 residues. CDR1 is SQVTM and CDR2 is ANQGSEA in the germline V gene. CDR3 nucleotides: TGCAGTGTCGGGTCCCCCTACGAGCAGTACTTC. It is translated as CSVGSPYEQYF.

This clone was seen more than once but under ten times. CDR3 nucleotide sequence: TGTGCCAGCAGCTTAGATGGACTGATTCACTACGAGCAGTACTTC. Translated, it gives CASSLDGLIHYEQYF. The chain links TRBV7-2 to TRBJ2-7, with a weak D call TRBD2 (5 bases). The CDR3 has 15 amino acids. Germline V CDR1 and CDR2: SGHTA, FQGNSA. V was cut by 1 base and J by 3 bases, with 13 bases left in between.